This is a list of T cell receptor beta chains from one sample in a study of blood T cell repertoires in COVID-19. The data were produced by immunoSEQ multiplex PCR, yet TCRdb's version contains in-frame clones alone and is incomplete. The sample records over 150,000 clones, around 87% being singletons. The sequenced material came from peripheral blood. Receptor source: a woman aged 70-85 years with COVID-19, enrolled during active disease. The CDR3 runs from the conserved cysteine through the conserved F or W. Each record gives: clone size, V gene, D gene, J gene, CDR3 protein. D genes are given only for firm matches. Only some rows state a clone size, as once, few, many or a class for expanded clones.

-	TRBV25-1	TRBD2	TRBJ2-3	CASSEYEGGNTQYF
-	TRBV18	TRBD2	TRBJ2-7	CASSPRTSGLFYEQYF
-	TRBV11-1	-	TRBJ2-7	CASSSQASLSYEQYF
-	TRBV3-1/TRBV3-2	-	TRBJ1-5	CASSQDGGAANQPQHF
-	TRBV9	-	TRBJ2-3	CASSVFRGGGTDTQYF
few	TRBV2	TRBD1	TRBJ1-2	CASSVKMGQGARGYTF
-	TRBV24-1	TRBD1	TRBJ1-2	CATTNRGYYGYTF
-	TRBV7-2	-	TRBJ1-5	CASSLGYSSNQPQHF
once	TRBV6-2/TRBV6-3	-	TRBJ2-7	CASSRQAPYEQYF
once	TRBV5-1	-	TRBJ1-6	CASSSQGSSYNSPLHF
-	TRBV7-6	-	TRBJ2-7	CASSLFLESIDEQYF
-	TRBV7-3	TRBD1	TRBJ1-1	CASSPETGGIAEAFF
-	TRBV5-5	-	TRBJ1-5	CASSLSPSSYQPQHF
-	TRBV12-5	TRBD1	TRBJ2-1	CASGIGTGYNEQFF
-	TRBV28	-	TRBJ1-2	CASSLAGQNYGYTF
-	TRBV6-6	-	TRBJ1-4	CASRQGPTVKEKLFF
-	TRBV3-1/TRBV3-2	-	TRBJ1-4	CASSPDSNEKLFF
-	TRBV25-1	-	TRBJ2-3	CASSRQRTDTQYF
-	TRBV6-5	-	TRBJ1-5	CASLNQGYSNQPQHF
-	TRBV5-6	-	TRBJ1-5	CASSLWSGTFSNQPQHF
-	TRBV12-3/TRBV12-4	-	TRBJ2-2	CASSRESTGELFF
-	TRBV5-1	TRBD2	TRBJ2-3	CASSFTGGLTDTQYF